This is a list of T cell receptor beta chains from one sample in a study of blood T cell repertoires in COVID-19. The repertoire was sequenced with immunoSEQ multiplex PCR; TCRdb's copy has only in-frame clones and lacks some. The sample has approximately 350,000 clones; 80% to 90% are singletons. The sample comprised PBMCs or T cells enriched from blood (not recorded which). Receptor source: a man younger than 35 who had recovered from COVID-19. Each CDR3 is given with its conserved first and last residue. A D gene is named only where the DNA matches it firmly. A clone size is listed for some rows: how often the clone was seen (once, few, many), or a class if it is expanded.

v_call	j_call	d_call	clone_size	cdr3_nt	cdr3_aa
TRBV19	TRBJ2-5	-	-	TGTGCCACCGCACCCTCAGGGCACCAAGAGACCCAGTACTTC	CATAPSGHQETQYF
TRBV18	TRBJ2-7	-	-	TGTGCCAGCTCACCACCGACGGGGGTCTACGAGCAGTACTTC	CASSPPTGVYEQYF
TRBV27	TRBJ2-7	-	-	TGTGCCAGCGGCCATTGGACACCGAACTACGAGCAGTACTTC	CASGHWTPNYEQYF
TRBV12-3/TRBV12-4	TRBJ1-1	-	-	TGTGCCAGCAGTAGGGGAAGAACTGAAGCTTTCTTT	CASSRGRTEAFF
TRBV24-1	TRBJ1-2	TRBD1	-	TGTGCCACCAGTGATTTTGGGACAGGGAGCGGCGGCTACACCTTC	CATSDFGTGSGGYTF
TRBV27	TRBJ1-1	-	-	TGTGCCAGCAGTTTATTCCGGGGCACTGAAGCTTTCTTT	CASSLFRGTEAFF
TRBV5-1	TRBJ2-5	TRBD2	-	TGCGCCACAACCGGGGGGGCACCCGGAGAGACCCAGTACTTC	CATTGGAPGETQYF
TRBV18	TRBJ1-4	-	-	TGTGCCAGCTCACCTACCGGTCCCCCGTCAGAAAAACTGTTTTTT	CASSPTGPPSEKLFF
TRBV18	TRBJ2-1	TRBD2	-	TGTGCCAGCTCATCACGACTAGCGGGTCCCAACAATGAGCAGTTCTTC	CASSSRLAGPNNEQFF
TRBV5-1	TRBJ1-5	TRBD1	-	TGCGCCAGCAGTGAGGGGGCAGGGGATCAGCCCCAGCATTTT	CASSEGAGDQPQHF
TRBV3-1/TRBV3-2	TRBJ1-4	-	-	TGTGCCAGCAGCCAAGTGGACCCAGGGGATCATGAAAAACTGTTTTTT	CASSQVDPGDHEKLFF
TRBV28	TRBJ1-2	-	-	TGTGCCAGCAGGGTACCACCGGGGGAGCGTGGCTACACCTTC	CASRVPPGERGYTF
TRBV4-1	TRBJ1-2	TRBD1	once	TGCGCCAGCAGCCAAGATGATAGTAGGGGGCAAGGCTACACCTTC	CASSQDDSRGQGYTF
TRBV14	TRBJ2-5	-	once	TGTGCCAGCAGCCAAGATCCAGGGAGGGAGACCCAGTACTTC	CASSQDPGRETQYF
TRBV11-3	TRBJ2-5	-	-	TGTGCCAGCAGCTTATCAGGGCTAGAGACCCAGTACTTC	CASSLSGLETQYF
TRBV27	TRBJ1-4	-	-	TGTGCCAGCAGTTTATTGTGGCAGGGGCATGAAAAACTGTTTTTT	CASSLLWQGHEKLFF
TRBV5-5	TRBJ1-6	-	-	TGTGCCAGCAGCTGGGATGGGACTGCAGATTCACCCCTCCACTTT	CASSWDGTADSPLHF
TRBV5-1	TRBJ2-5	TRBD1	-	TGCGCCAGCAGCTGGACAGGACAAGAGACCCAGTACTTC	CASSWTGQETQYF
TRBV19	TRBJ2-1	TRBD2	-	TGTGCCAGTAACGGGCGGGAGGGCCGCTACAATGAGCAGTTCTTC	CASNGREGRYNEQFF
TRBV18	TRBJ2-2	-	few	TGTGCCAGCTCACCGATGAGTCGGGCCGGGGAGCTGTTTTTT	CASSPMSRAGELFF
TRBV19	TRBJ2-2	TRBD2	-	TGTGCCAGTAGTAATTCGGGAGGATGGGCCGGGGAGCTGTTTTTT	CASSNSGGWAGELFF
TRBV7-9	TRBJ2-3	-	-	TGTGCCAGCAGACGGGAGTCCACAGATACGCAGTATTTT	CASRRESTDTQYF
TRBV18	TRBJ1-1	-	-	TGTGCCAGCTCCTTACAGGACAACACTGAAGCTTTCTTT	CASSLQDNTEAFF
TRBV4-1	TRBJ1-2	-	-	TGCGCCAGCAGCCAACCTGAGACGGGTAGCTATGGCTACACCTTC	CASSQPETGSYGYTF
TRBV7-9	TRBJ2-2	-	-	TGTGCCAGCAGCTTCGACAGTTACGGGGAGCTGTTTTTT	CASSFDSYGELFF
TRBV5-1	TRBJ1-4	TRBD1	-	TGCGCCAGCAGCTTGGCCGCGACAGGGGATGAAAAACTGTTTTTT	CASSLAATGDEKLFF
TRBV5-4	TRBJ2-1	TRBD1	-	TGTGCCAGCAGCTTGTCGGGTGACAGGGACAATGAGCAGTTCTTC	CASSLSGDRDNEQFF
TRBV6-5	TRBJ2-1	TRBD1	once	TGTGCCAGCAGGTCGACAGGGAGCCTCCTCGATGAGCAGTTCTTC	CASRSTGSLLDEQFF
TRBV18	TRBJ1-1	TRBD1	-	TGTGCCAGCTCCACAGGGGTGAACACTGAAGCTTTCTTT	CASSTGVNTEAFF
TRBV4-1	TRBJ1-1	TRBD1	-	TGCGCCAGCAGCCAGTTTGAGGGACAGTTAACTGAAGCTTTCTTT	CASSQFEGQLTEAFF
TRBV5-1	TRBJ1-1	-	-	TGCGCCAGCAAGGAGGACGGTGAAGCTTTCTTT	CASKEDGEAFF
TRBV9	TRBJ2-7	-	-	TGTGCCAGCAGCGGCGGGACGGCCTTAGGTGAGCAGTACTTC	CASSGGTALGEQYF
TRBV2	TRBJ2-1	TRBD2	-	TGTGCCAGCAGTATACTAGCGGTAGACAATGAGCAGTTCTTC	CASSILAVDNEQFF
TRBV2	TRBJ1-1	TRBD1	-	TGTGCCAGCCTCCGGGACAGGGAAACTGAAGCTTTCTTT	CASLRDRETEAFF
TRBV5-8	TRBJ2-1	-	-	TGTGCCAGCAGCTTTATAATAGCCAGAACCAGCTCCTACAATGAGCAGTTCTTC	CASSFIIARTSSYNEQFF
TRBV7-6	TRBJ1-2	-	-	TGTGCCAGCAGCTTAGGTTCCCGGACACTCTATGGCTACACCTTC	CASSLGSRTLYGYTF
TRBV15	TRBJ2-3	TRBD2	-	TGTGCCACCAATAAAGGACTAGCGGGCACTAGCACAGATACGCAGTATTTT	CATNKGLAGTSTDTQYF
TRBV5-1	TRBJ1-4	-	-	TGCGCCAGCAGCGAGTCCCTCACTAATGAAAAACTGTTTTTT	CASSESLTNEKLFF
TRBV4-1	TRBJ1-5	TRBD1	-	TGCGCCAGCAGCCAAGAGATCGGGACAGGGGGCAATCAGCCCCAGCATTTT	CASSQEIGTGGNQPQHF
TRBV6-5	TRBJ1-2	TRBD1	-	TGTGCCAGCACCACGGAAGGGGGCGGCTATGGCTACACCTTC	CASTTEGGGYGYTF
TRBV7-6	TRBJ2-1	TRBD2	-	TGTGCCAGCAGCCTAAGGACTAGCGGGGGAGAGGTCTACAATGAGCAGTTCTTC	CASSLRTSGGEVYNEQFF
TRBV7-9	TRBJ2-7	-	-	TGTGCCAGCAGCTTATCGGATACAGCCCCTCCCTACGAGCAGTACTTC	CASSLSDTAPPYEQYF
TRBV6-5	TRBJ2-3	TRBD1	-	TGTGCCACCTACGCCGGGACAGGGTCAGATACGCAGTATTTT	CATYAGTGSDTQYF
TRBV28	TRBJ1-3	TRBD1	-	TGTGCCAGCAGAATTACAGGGGGCGGTGGTTCTGGAAACACCATATATTTT	CASRITGGGGSGNTIYF
TRBV29-1	TRBJ2-7	TRBD1	-	TGCAGCGTTTTCGGGGACAGTTCCTACGAGCAGTACTTC	CSVFGDSSYEQYF
TRBV29-1	TRBJ2-1	TRBD1	-	TGCAGCGTTGGGGGACAGGGGGCGAATGAGCAGTTCTTC	CSVGGQGANEQFF
TRBV9	TRBJ2-2	TRBD2	-	TGTGCCAGCAGCGTAGTCTCTTTGGCTAGCGGGAACACCGGGGAGCTGTTTTTT	CASSVVSLASGNTGELFF
TRBV6-5	TRBJ1-1	-	-	TGTGCCAGCAGTCCCCCGGAGGGCAGGAACACTGAAGCTTTCTTT	CASSPPEGRNTEAFF
TRBV4-2	TRBJ1-1	-	few	TGTGCCAGCAGCCAAGATAAGGGGCGGGAAGCTTTCTTT	CASSQDKGREAFF
TRBV6-5	TRBJ1-3	-	-	TGTGCCAGCAGTTACTCGCCAGACACCCTCGGAAACACCATATATTTT	CASSYSPDTLGNTIYF
TRBV12-3/TRBV12-4	TRBJ1-3	-	-	TGTGCCAGCAACAGGCAGCCTGGAAACACCATATATTTT	CASNRQPGNTIYF
TRBV28	TRBJ2-7	-	once	TGTGCCAGCAGCCAGACAGGTTATCCCTACGAGCAGTACTTC	CASSQTGYPYEQYF
TRBV7-3	TRBJ2-7	TRBD1	-	TGTGCCAGCAGCCCCTCCGGGACAGGGGGCTACGAGCAGTACTTC	CASSPSGTGGYEQYF
TRBV19	TRBJ1-2	TRBD1	-	TGTGCCAGTAGGTCGACAGGGAACTATGGCTACACCTTC	CASRSTGNYGYTF
TRBV6-5	TRBJ2-7	-	-	TGTGCCAGCAGTTACTCGAGGAGATCCTACGAGCAGTACTTC	CASSYSRRSYEQYF